The 9 T cell receptor beta chains given below trace back to one sample, sequenced in a study of early T cells in non-severe SARS-CoV-2 infection. One entry per CDR3 protein, called by TCRdb with MiXCR from the 5' RACE reads. This sample has tens of thousands of distinct CDR3 sequences, with 5.5% to 6.5% found just once. The sample taken for sequencing was whole blood. These receptors were collected from an adult who was a healthcare worker with PCR-confirmed SARS-CoV-2 infection or an uninfected control (not recorded which).

This clonotype was detected ten times or more. The chain carries TRBV12-3 or TRBV12-4 and TRBJ2-2; the D is unclear. This CDR3 region has 12 residues. V lost 5 bases and J 5 bases, leaving 6 bases between the germline ends. The CDR3 protein is CASSKRTGELFF. CDR3 sequence (DNA): TGTGCCAGCAGTAAAAGGACCGGGGAGCTGTTTTTT.

The sample holds many counts of this clonotype. The chain couples TRBV5-1 to TRBJ2-5; 8 nucleotides line up with TRBD1. This CDR3 has 15 amino acids. J lost 2 bases, V lost 3 bases, and 6 bases had no gene match. CDR1 and CDR2 from the germline V gene are SGHRS and YFSETQ. The CDR3 reads CASSSDRVGQETQYF. The CDR3 nucleotides read TGCGCCAGCAGCTCGGACAGGGTGGGACAAGAGACCCAGTACTTC.

In its sample, this clonotype was seen many times. The V gene is TRBV9, the J gene TRBJ2-1; D gene ambiguous. V was shortened by 4 bases and J by 0 bases, with 14 bases between the two germline ends. Germline assignment: CDR1 SGDLS and CDR2 YYNGEE. The CDR3 runs 16 residues. CDR3 sequence: CASSPRQASSYNEQFF. The DNA of the CDR3 is TGTGCCAGCAGCCCGAGGCAGGCTAGCTCCTACAATGAGCAGTTCTTC.

There are many counts of this clonotype. The rearrangement links TRBV7-9 to TRBJ1-2; D gene unclear. CDR3 size: 13 residues. Germline values: CDR1 SEHNR, CDR2 FQNEAQ (reference sequence). The V gene lost 6 bases and the J gene lost 2 bases, with 10 bases spanning the gap. The CDR3 here is CASRSDANYGYTF. CDR3 DNA sequence: TGTGCCAGCAGGTCGGATGCCAACTATGGCTACACCTTC.

This clonotype was seen many times. The rearrangement joins TRBV14 to TRBJ2-1; no clear D. The germline V gene encodes CDR1 SGHDN and CDR2 FVKESK. V was trimmed by 3 bases and J by 8 bases, leaving 5 bases between them. The CDR3 spans 11 residues. CDR3 DNA sequence: TGTGCCAGCAGCCATGGCTATGAGCAGTTCTTC. Translation: CASSHGYEQFF.

This chain uses TRBV11-2 with TRBJ2-7, with D possibly TRBD1 on 6 matching bases. V was cut by 4 bases and J by 1 base, with 11 bases left in between. CDR3 length: 14 residues. Germline V gives CDR1 SGHAT, CDR2 FQNNGV. Here the CDR3 reads CASSSTRGSYEQYF. CDR3 sequence (DNA): TGTGCCAGCAGCTCCACTAGGGGGTCCTACGAGCAGTACTTC.

This clonotype was recorded at least ten times. The gene calls are TRBV3-1 and TRBJ2-7; D gene unclear. V shed 2 bases and J shed 3 bases, with 8 bases lying between them. The CDR3 has 13 amino acids. Germline CDR1 and CDR2: LGHDT and YNNKEL (reference sequence). The CDR3 nucleotides are TGTGCCAGCAGCCAAAGCGATGACTACGAGCAGTACTTC. Protein: CASSQSDDYEQYF.

This clonotype was seen many times. This chain uses TRBV6-2 or TRBV6-3 with TRBJ2-3; 8 nucleotides line up with TRBD1. This CDR3 is 12 amino acids long. V was pared by 5 bases and J by 11 bases, with 6 bases of the junction left unmatched. The germline V gene encodes CDR1 MNHEY and CDR2 SVGEGT. The CDR3 sequence: CASSNTGGKQYF. DNA for the CDR3: TGTGCCAGCAGTAATACAGGGGGTAAGCAGTATTTT.

In its sample, this clonotype was seen many times. The chain carries TRBV20-1 and TRBJ2-7, with unresolved D. Germline loops: CDR1 DFQATT, CDR2 SNEGSKA (reference sequence). Trimming cost V 6 bases and J 2 bases, with 17 bases left between them. The CDR3 has 14 amino acids. The DNA of the CDR3 is TGCAGTGCGAAGTCTGGGTTTCCCCCCTACGAGCAGTACTTC. Its protein is CSAKSGFPPYEQYF.